This TCR beta chain emerged from a study of blood T cell repertoires in COVID-19. CDR3 size: 14 residues. Looked up from germline, CDR1 is GTSNPN and CDR2 is SVGIG (reference sequence). Trimming removed 2 bases at V and 2 bases at J, with 12 bases between. The table lists this clone with a few counts. This table comes from immunoSEQ multiplex PCR, and its TCRdb copy is limited to in-frame clones, with some not included. The repertoire holds 200,000 to 250,000 clones, around nine tenths seen once, with around 1.5% in the top ten. The sequenced sample was peripheral blood. The receptor was isolated from a man in his late teens or twenties with active or convalescent COVID-19. The chain combines TRBV30 with TRBJ1-2, with D perhaps matching TRBD1 (5 bases). CDR3 loop: CAWSITQGNYGYTF. DNA of the CDR3: TGTGCCTGGAGTATAACCCAGGGCAACTATGGCTACACCTTC. Full variable domain (missing parts from reference TRBV30 and TRBJ1-2): SQTIHQWPATLVQPVGSPLSLECTVEGTSNPNLYWYRQAAGRGLQLLFYSVGIGQISSEVPQNLSASRPQDRQFILSSKKLLLSDSGFYLCAWSITQGNYGYTFGSGTRLTVV.